One sample yielded the 24 T cell receptor beta chains listed below, sequenced in a study of T cell changes during pregnancy in multiple sclerosis. Libraries were prepared by immunoSEQ multiplex PCR; TCRdb keeps only in-frame clonotypes and omits some of them. This sample yields tens of thousands of clones, of which just over 90% are seen a single time; approximately 2.5% belongs to the top ten. The specimen was peripheral blood, collected in the second trimester of pregnancy. The receptors here all came from a female donor with multiple sclerosis, enrolled in a pregnancy study.

The chain recombines TRBV19 with TRBJ2-7, with 7 bases identical to TRBD1. CDR1 is LNHDA, CDR2 SQIVND, per germline (reference sequence). V lost 9 bases, J lost 5 bases, and 4 bases stayed unmatched. CDR3 size: 11 residues. The DNA for the CDR3 is TGTGCCAGCTCGCAGGGGGACGAGCAGTACTTC. The encoded protein is CASSQGDEQYF.

V usage is TRBV5-4 and J usage is TRBJ1-1; TRBD1 might be the D (5 bases). The germline gives CDR1 SGHNT, CDR2 YYREEE (reference sequence). V lost 0 bases, J lost 0 bases, and 9 bases lay in between. The CDR3 loop spans 15 amino acids. The CDR3, as DNA: TGTGCCAGCAGCTTGGGGGGGGAGATGAACACTGAAGCTTTCTTT. It yields the protein CASSLGGEMNTEAFF.

The rearrangement links TRBV11-2 to TRBJ2-7, with 9 bases aligning to TRBD1. The length of the CDR3 is 15 residues. Unmatched junction bases numbered 6, after V lost 4 bases and J lost 2 bases. The germline V gene has CDR1 SGHAT and CDR2 FQNNGV. CDR3 bases: TGTGCCAGCAGCTCCATACAGGGGGCACCCTACGAGCAGTACTTC. Protein product: CASSSIQGAPYEQYF. The full variable domain, in which reference TRBV11-2 and TRBJ2-7 provide the parts outside the CDR3, is EAGVAQSPRYKIIEKRQSVAFWCNPISGHATLYWYQQILGQGPKLLIQFQNNGVVDDSQLPKDRFSAERLKGVDSTLKIQPAKLEDSAVYLCASSSIQGAPYEQYFGPGTRLTVT.

This chain connects TRBV6-6 to TRBJ1-2, with D uncertain. Germline V lookup: CDR1 MNHNY, CDR2 SVGAGI (reference sequence). There are 14 residues in the CDR3. V lost 7 bases and J lost 4, with 16 bases in between. The CDR3 region is CASIPEEGPYGYTF. The CDR3 coding sequence is TGTGCCAGCATCCCTGAGGAGGGTCCCTATGGCTACACCTTC.

The chain links TRBV2 to TRBJ2-2, with 8 nucleotides matching TRBD1. The V segment lost 4 bases and the J segment 6 bases; nucleotides outside the gene matches: 7. The CDR3 consists of 15 residues. Germline CDR1 reads SNHLY; CDR2 reads FYNNEI. The CDR3 reads CASSVGQANPGELFF. CDR3 nucleotide sequence: TGTGCCAGCAGTGTGGGACAGGCAAATCCCGGGGAGCTGTTTTTT.

The J gene is TRBJ1-1, the V gene TRBV5-8; TRBD1 matches at 7 bases. The V gene end was trimmed by 2 bases and the J gene end by 1 base; junction bases not matched to a gene: 8. Germline CDR1 SGHTS, CDR2 YDEGEE. The CDR3 is 16 amino acids. The CDR3 region has the DNA TGTGCCAGCAGCTTTGATCCGGGACAGAGGAACACTGAAGCTTTCTTT. It is translated as CASSFDPGQRNTEAFF.

The rearrangement joins TRBV20-1 to TRBJ2-1; D unclear. In germline, CDR1 is DFQATT, CDR2 SNEGSKA (reference sequence). This CDR3 region has 11 residues. V lost 5 bases to trimming and J lost 7 bases, with 9 bases between them. CDR3 in DNA: TGCAGTGCTCTTCAACGGAATGAGCAGTTCTTC. This codes for CSALQRNEQFF.

The CDR3 DNA sequence: TGTGCTAGTGGTTGGCGGGGGGCGAGGGACAATGAGCAGTTCTTC. Its translation is CASGWRGARDNEQFF. The chain couples TRBV12-5 to TRBJ2-1; 8 bases align to TRBD2. Trimming at V came to 4 bases and at J to 5 bases, leaving 7 bases not matched to a gene. Germline V gene sequence: CDR1 LGHNT, CDR2 FRNRAP. CDR3 length equals 15 residues.

The J gene is TRBJ1-2, the V gene TRBV6-1; unclear D gene. Trimming took off 6 bases at V and 9 bases at J, with 2 bases between the two ends. The CDR3 totals 8 residues. CDR1 MNHNS and CDR2 SASEGT come from the germline V gene. The CDR3 nucleotides are TGTGCCAGCAGCAGCTACACCTTC. Protein product: CASSSYTF.

This clone was observed a single time. The CDR3 nucleotides are TGTGCCAGCAGCTTATTTAGAAACGAGCAGTACTTC. This translates into CASSLFRNEQYF. V gene TRBV7-2 combines with J gene TRBJ2-7; D not resolved. Germline V lookup: CDR1 SGHTA, CDR2 FQGNSA. The ends were cut back, 2 bases at V and 5 bases at J, with 7 bases in the middle. The length of the CDR3 is 12 residues.

In this sample, this clone turned up once. The chain joins TRBV7-9 to TRBJ1-5; unclear D gene. The CDR3 has 14 amino acids. Trimming cost V 4 bases and J 7 bases, with 14 bases left between them. In germline, CDR1 is SEHNR, CDR2 FQNEAQ (reference sequence). The CDR3 is CASSSGTSGQPQHF. DNA of the CDR3: TGTGCCAGCAGCTCAGGTACCTCGGGACAGCCCCAGCATTTT.

The chain joins TRBV18 to TRBJ2-3; perhaps TRBD1 as D (5 bases). There are 12 residues in the CDR3. The V gene lost 3 bases and the J gene lost 6 bases, with 7 bases spanning the gap. From germline, CDR1 is KGHSH and CDR2 LQKENI. The CDR3: CASSPPGDTQYF. The CDR3, as DNA: TGTGCCAGCTCACCGCCAGGGGATACGCAGTATTTT.

The rearrangement joins TRBV7-9 to TRBJ2-2, with D possibly being TRBD2 (6 bases). Trimming left V 5 bases short and J 4 bases short, with 11 bases between. CDR1 is SEHNR, CDR2 FQNEAQ, per germline (reference sequence). The CDR3 sequence is 14 residues long. This CDR3 is CASSPFSGTGELFF. The CDR3 DNA reads TGTGCCAGCAGCCCATTTAGCGGCACCGGGGAGCTGTTTTTT. Looking up the rest from reference TRBV7-9 and TRBJ2-2 gives the full variable domain: DTGVSQNPRHKITKRGQNVTFRCDPISEHNRLYWYRQTLGQGPEFLTYFQNEAQLEKSRLLSDRFSAERPKGSFSTLEIQRTEQGDSAMYLCASSPFSGTGELFFGEGSRLTVL.

The gene calls are TRBV6-5 and TRBJ1-3; D remains unclear. The CDR3 is made up of 14 amino acids. Germline CDR1 is MNHEY and CDR2 is SVGAGI. The V and J ends lost 6 bases and 0 bases respectively, with 9 bases between them. The CDR3 protein is CASRKTSSGNTIYF. In DNA, the CDR3 is TGTGCCAGCAGAAAGACAAGCTCTGGAAACACCATATATTTT.

The chain uses TRBV19 and TRBJ1-5; D is possibly TRBD1 (6 bases). The CDR3 runs to 14 residues. Germline V CDR1 and CDR2: LNHDA, SQIVND (reference sequence). V lost 9 bases and J lost 6, with 18 bases in between. CDR3 nucleotide sequence: TGTGCCAGCACAGGGTCGGGAGGGGGTCAGCCCCAGCATTTT. Its protein is CASTGSGGGQPQHF.

The V and J genes are TRBV5-8 and TRBJ2-7; D gene ambiguous. CDR3 size: 16 residues. Germline lookup yields CDR1 SGHTS and CDR2 YDEGEE. Trimming took off 2 bases at V and 0 bases at J, with 15 bases between the two ends. CDR3 DNA sequence: TGTGCCAGCAGCTTTTTGTTTTCCTGGAGCTCCTACGAGCAGTACTTC. Translation: CASSFLFSWSSYEQYF.

V gene TRBV25-1 combines with J gene TRBJ1-5; D unclear. The germline V gene encodes CDR1 MGHDK and CDR2 SYGVNS. V was trimmed by 3 bases and J by 7 bases, leaving 13 bases between them. This CDR3 region has 14 residues. DNA for the CDR3: TGTGCCAGCAGTGAGAATGGAAACGGGCAGCCCCAGCATTTT. It translates to CASSENGNGQPQHF.

The chain is built from TRBV2 and TRBJ2-1; D may be TRBD1 (5 bases). Germline V gene lookup returns CDR1 SNHLY and CDR2 FYNNEI. CDR3 length equals 14 residues. V lost 5 bases and J lost 0, with 8 bases in between. CDR3 in DNA: TGTGCCAGCAGTTACAGGTTCTCCTACAATGAGCAGTTCTTC. Protein product: CASSYRFSYNEQFF.

CDR3 sequence: CASSVEGNNSPLHF. In DNA, the CDR3 is TGTGCCAGCAGCGTAGAGGGGAACAATTCACCCCTCCACTTT. The chain is built from TRBV9 and TRBJ1-6; TRBD1 is a possible D gene (5 bases). Germline V CDR1 and CDR2: SGDLS, YYNGEE. This CDR3 spans 14 amino acids. Between the trimmed V and J ends, which lost 0 bases and 7 bases, there was a span of 8 bases.

The V and J genes are TRBV6-4 and TRBJ2-5; tentative D call: TRBD1 (6 bases). V lost 0 bases, J lost 1 base, and 12 bases lay in between. The CDR3 runs 16 residues. Germline lookup yields CDR1 MRHNA and CDR2 SNTAGT. The CDR3: CASSDSPGRGQETQYF. CDR3 DNA: TGTGCCAGCAGTGACTCGCCGGGCAGGGGCCAAGAGACCCAGTACTTC.

Concerning this clone itself: One end of the junction fails to match germline, which may point to a read error. The chain is built from TRBV2 and TRBJ1-1, with D unclear. The CDR3 is made up of 12 amino acids. Per germline, CDR1 SNHLY and CDR2 FYNNEI. The CDR3 loop reads CASSEALLAPGF. The CDR3 DNA follows: TGTGCCAGCAGTGAAGCGCTTCTGGCCCCAGGCTTT.

The chain has TRBV9 and TRBJ2-2; D perhaps matches TRBD1 (8 bases). The CDR3 runs to 17 residues. The V end lost 0 bases, the J end lost 4 bases, and 16 bases lay between the germline ends. Per the germline V gene, CDR1 is SGDLS and CDR2 is YYNGEE. This CDR3 is CASSVERGQEVTGELFF. The CDR3 nucleotides read TGTGCCAGCAGCGTAGAGCGGGGACAGGAGGTCACCGGGGAGCTGTTTTTT. The whole variable domain, filled in from reference TRBV9 and TRBJ2-2, reads DSGVTQTPKHLITATGQRVTLRCSPRSGDLSVYWYQQSLDQGLQFLIQYYNGEERAKGNILERFSAQQFPDLHSELNLSSLELGDSALYFCASSVERGQEVTGELFFGEGSRLTVL.

The chain joins TRBV30 to TRBJ2-1; 15 bases fit TRBD2. The CDR3 sequence is 15 residues long. CDR1 and CDR2 (germline): GTSNPN, SVGIG (reference sequence). Trimming at V came to 3 bases and at J to 9 bases, leaving 6 bases not matched to a gene. CDR3 in amino acids: CAWRRTSGGAREQFF. The CDR3 DNA sequence: TGTGCCTGGAGGAGGACTAGCGGGGGGGCCCGTGAGCAGTTCTTC.

V is TRBV5-1 and J is TRBJ1-4, with D possibly TRBD1 on 6 matching bases. V shed 0 bases and J shed 2 bases, with 11 bases lying between them. Germline assignment: CDR1 SGHRS and CDR2 YFSETQ. This CDR3 has 16 residues. DNA for the CDR3: TGCGCCAGCAGCTTGGTATCAGGGGCCACTAATGAAAAACTGTTTTTT. Residues: CASSLVSGATNEKLFF. The whole variable domain, filled in from reference TRBV5-1 and TRBJ1-4, reads KAGVTQTPRYLIKTRGQQVTLSCSPISGHRSVSWYQQTPGQGLQFLFEYFSETQRNKGNFPGRFSGRQFSNSRSEMNVSTLELGDSALYLCASSLVSGATNEKLFFGSGTQLSVL.